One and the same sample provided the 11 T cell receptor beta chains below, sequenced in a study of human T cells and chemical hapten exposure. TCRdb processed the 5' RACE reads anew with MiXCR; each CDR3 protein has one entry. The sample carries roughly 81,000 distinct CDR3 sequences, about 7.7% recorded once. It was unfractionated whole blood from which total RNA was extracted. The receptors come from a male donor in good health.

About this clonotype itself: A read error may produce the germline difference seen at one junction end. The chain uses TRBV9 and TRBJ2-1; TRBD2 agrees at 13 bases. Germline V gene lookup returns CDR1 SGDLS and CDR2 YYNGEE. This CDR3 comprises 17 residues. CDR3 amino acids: CASSGPGLAGSLNGQFF. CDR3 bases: TGTGCCAGCAGCGGACCGGGACTAGCGGGGTCACTGAATGGGCAGTTCTTC.

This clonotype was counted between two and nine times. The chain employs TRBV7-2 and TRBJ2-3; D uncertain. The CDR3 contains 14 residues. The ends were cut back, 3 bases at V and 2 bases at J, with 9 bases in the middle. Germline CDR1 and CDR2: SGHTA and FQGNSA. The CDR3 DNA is TGTGCCAGCAGCTTTACTACTATCACAGATACGCAGTATTTT. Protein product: CASSFTTITDTQYF. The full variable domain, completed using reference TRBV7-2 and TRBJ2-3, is GAGVSQSPSNKVTEKGKDVELRCDPISGHTALYWYRQSLGQGLEFLIYFQGNSAPDKSGLPSDRFSAERTGGSVSTLTIQRTQQEDSAVYLCASSFTTITDTQYFGPGTRLTVL.

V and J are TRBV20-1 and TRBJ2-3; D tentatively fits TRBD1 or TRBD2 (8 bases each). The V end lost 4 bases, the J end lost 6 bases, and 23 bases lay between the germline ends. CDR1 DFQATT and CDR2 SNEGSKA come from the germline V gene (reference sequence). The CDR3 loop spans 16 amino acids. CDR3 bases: TGCAGTGCTACGGGGGGGCTGACAGGGGAATTTGATACGCAGTATTTT. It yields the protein CSATGGLTGEFDTQYF.

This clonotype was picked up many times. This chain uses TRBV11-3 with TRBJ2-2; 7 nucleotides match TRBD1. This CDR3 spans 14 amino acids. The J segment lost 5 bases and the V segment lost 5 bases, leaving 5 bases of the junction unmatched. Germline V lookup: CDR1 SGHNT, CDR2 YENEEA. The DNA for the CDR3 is TGTGCCAGCAGCCAGGGACAGTGGACCGGGGAGCTGTTTTTT. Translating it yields CASSQGQWTGELFF.

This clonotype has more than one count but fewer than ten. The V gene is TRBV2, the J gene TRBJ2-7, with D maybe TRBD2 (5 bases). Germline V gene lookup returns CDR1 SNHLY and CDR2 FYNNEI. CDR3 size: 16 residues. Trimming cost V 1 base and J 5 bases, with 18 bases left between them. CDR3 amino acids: CASSEVWAPGGNEQYF. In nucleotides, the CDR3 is TGTGCCAGCAGTGAAGTGTGGGCCCCAGGAGGCAACGAGCAGTACTTC.

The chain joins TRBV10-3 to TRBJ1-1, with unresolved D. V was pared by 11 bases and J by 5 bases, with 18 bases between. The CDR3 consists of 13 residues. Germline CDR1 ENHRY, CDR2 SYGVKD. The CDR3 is CALKPETGTEAFF. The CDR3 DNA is TGTGCCCTAAAACCCGAAACGGGGACTGAAGCTTTCTTT.

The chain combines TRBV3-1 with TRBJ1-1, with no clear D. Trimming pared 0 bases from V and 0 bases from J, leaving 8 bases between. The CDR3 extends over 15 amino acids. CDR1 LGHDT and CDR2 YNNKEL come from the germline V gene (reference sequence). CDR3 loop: CASSQDGTMNTEAFF. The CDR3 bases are TGTGCCAGCAGCCAAGACGGCACCATGAACACTGAAGCTTTCTTT.

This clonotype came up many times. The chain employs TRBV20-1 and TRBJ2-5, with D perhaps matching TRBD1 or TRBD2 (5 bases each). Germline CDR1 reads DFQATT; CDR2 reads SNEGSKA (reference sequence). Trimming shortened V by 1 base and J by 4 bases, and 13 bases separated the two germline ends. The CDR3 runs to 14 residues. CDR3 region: CSARVEGAGETQYF. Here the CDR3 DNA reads TGCAGTGCTAGAGTGGAAGGGGCGGGAGAGACCCAGTACTTC.

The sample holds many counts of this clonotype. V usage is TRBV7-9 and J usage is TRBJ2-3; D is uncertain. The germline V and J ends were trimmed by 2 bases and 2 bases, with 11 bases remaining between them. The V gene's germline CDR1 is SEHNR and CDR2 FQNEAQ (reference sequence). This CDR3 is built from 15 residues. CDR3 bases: TGTGCCAGCAGCTTACAAGGCCAGTTCACAGATACGCAGTATTTT. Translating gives CASSLQGQFTDTQYF.

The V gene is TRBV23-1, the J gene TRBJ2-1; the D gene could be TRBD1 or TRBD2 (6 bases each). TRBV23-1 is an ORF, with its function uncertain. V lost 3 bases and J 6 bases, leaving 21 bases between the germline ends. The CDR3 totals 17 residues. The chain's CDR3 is CASSQGGAERGSNEQFF. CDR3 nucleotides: TGCGCCAGCAGTCAGGGAGGAGCCGAGAGGGGGTCCAATGAGCAGTTCTTC.

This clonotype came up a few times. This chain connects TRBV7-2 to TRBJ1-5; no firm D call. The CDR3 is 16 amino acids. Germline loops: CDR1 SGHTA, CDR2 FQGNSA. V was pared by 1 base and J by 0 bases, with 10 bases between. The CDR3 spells CASSLVGIYSNQPQHF. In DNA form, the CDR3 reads TGTGCCAGCAGCTTAGTCGGAATTTATAGCAATCAGCCCCAGCATTTT.